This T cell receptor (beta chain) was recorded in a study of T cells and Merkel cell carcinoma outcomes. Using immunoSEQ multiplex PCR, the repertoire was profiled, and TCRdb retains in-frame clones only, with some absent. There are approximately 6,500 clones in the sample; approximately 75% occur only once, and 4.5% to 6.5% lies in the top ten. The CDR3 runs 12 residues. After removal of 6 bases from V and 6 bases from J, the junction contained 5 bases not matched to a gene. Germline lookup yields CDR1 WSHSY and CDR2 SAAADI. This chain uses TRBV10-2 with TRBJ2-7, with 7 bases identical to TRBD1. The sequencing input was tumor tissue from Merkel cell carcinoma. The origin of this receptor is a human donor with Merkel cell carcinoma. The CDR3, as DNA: TGCGCCAGCAGACGACAGGGTTCCGAGCAGTACTTC. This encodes CASRRQGSEQYF.